Each of the 19 T cell receptor beta chains below was sequenced from the same sample in a study of cytomegalovirus exposure and HLA in healthy donors. PCR involved 60 Vbeta and 13 Jbeta primers. TCRdb's copy holds only in-frame clones and misses some; the assay was immunoSEQ multiplex PCR. The sample includes around 120,000 clones, 80% seen only once; the top ten take 2% to 3%. The sequenced sample consisted of PBMCs. These receptors originate from a young man in good health and CMV-seronegative.

This chain links TRBV5-5 with TRBJ1-1, with 9 bases fitting TRBD1. This CDR3 comprises 15 residues. Germline CDR1 reads SGHKS; CDR2 reads YYEKEE (reference sequence). V lost 1 base and J lost 4; bases outside the gene matches: 5. The CDR3 sequence: CASSLTGGAGTEAFF. CDR3 DNA sequence: TGTGCCAGCAGCTTGACAGGGGGCGCGGGCACTGAAGCTTTCTTT. Complete variable domain (other parts from reference TRBV5-5 and TRBJ1-1): DAGVTQSPTHLIKTRGQQVTLRCSPISGHKSVSWYQQVLGQGPQFIFQYYEKEERGRGNFPDRFSARQFPNYSSELNVNALLLGDSALYLCASSLTGGAGTEAFFGQGTRLTVV.

V is TRBV27 and J is TRBJ2-1; D is perhaps TRBD2 (6 bases). CDR1 and CDR2 from the germline V gene are MNHEY and SMNVEV (reference sequence). The CDR3 totals 14 residues. With 4 bases removed from V and 8 bases from J, the gap between germline ends came to 15 bases. The CDR3 sequence is CASSSGLQSHEQFF. The CDR3 nucleotides read TGTGCCAGCAGTTCGGGACTGCAGTCCCATGAGCAGTTCTTC.

The chain combines TRBV7-6 with TRBJ2-1; TRBD1 might be the D (7 bases). The length of the CDR3 is 12 residues. The V end lost 5 bases, the J end lost 8 bases, and 10 bases lay between the germline ends. Per the germline V gene, CDR1 is SGHVS and CDR2 is FNYEAQ. This CDR3 reads CASSGGGDEQFF. CDR3 DNA: TGTGCCAGCAGCGGAGGGGGCGATGAGCAGTTCTTC.

The chain joins TRBV11-3 to TRBJ2-1; TRBD1 matches at 8 bases. This CDR3 comprises 14 residues. Germline V gives CDR1 SGHNT, CDR2 YENEEA. Losses at the gene ends were 5 bases for V and 5 bases for J; bases not matched to a gene: 5. In DNA, the CDR3 is TGTGCCAGCAGCACCTGGACAGGGAACAATGAGCAGTTCTTC. Translation: CASSTWTGNNEQFF.

The chain combines TRBV19 with TRBJ2-1, with 13 bases identical to TRBD2. Germline values: CDR1 LNHDA, CDR2 SQIVND (reference sequence). With 5 bases clipped from V and 5 bases from J, the junction kept 15 bases outside the gene matches. This CDR3 is 19 amino acids long. The CDR3 bases are TGTGCCAGTAGTCGGCTAGTTTTCACTAGCGGGAGGGCCAACAATGAGCAGTTCTTC. Amino acids: CASSRLVFTSGRANNEQFF.

The gene calls are TRBV19 and TRBJ1-1; 8 bases map to TRBD1. Trimming took 4 bases from V and 5 from J; bases not matched to a gene: 3. The germline V gene has CDR1 LNHDA and CDR2 SQIVND (reference sequence). The CDR3 is made up of 13 amino acids. CDR3: CASSTGGRTEAFF. In DNA form, the CDR3 reads TGTGCCAGTAGTACAGGGGGCCGGACTGAAGCTTTCTTT.

In this sample, this clone turned up a few times. The rearrangement links TRBV6-1 to TRBJ1-1; D uncertain. V lost 0 bases to trimming and J lost 5 bases, with 10 bases between them. The CDR3 consists of 14 residues. CDR1 MNHNS and CDR2 SASEGT come from the germline V gene. The CDR3 DNA reads as TGTGCCAGCAGTGAAGCGGATAGAGGAACTGAAGCTTTCTTT. This gives the protein CASSEADRGTEAFF.

The chain combines TRBV19 with TRBJ1-1; D is ambiguous. Germline lookup yields CDR1 LNHDA and CDR2 SQIVND (reference sequence). This CDR3 comprises 14 residues. V was trimmed by 2 bases and J by 2 bases, leaving 9 bases between them. This CDR3 reads CASSIMRQNTEAFF. In nucleotides, the CDR3 is TGTGCCAGTAGTATAATGCGACAAAACACTGAAGCTTTCTTT.

The genes are TRBV19 and TRBJ2-1; 7 nucleotides match TRBD2. The CDR3 runs to 15 residues. Trimming cost V 6 bases and J 1 base; bases outside gene matches: 6. Germline V gives CDR1 LNHDA, CDR2 SQIVND (reference sequence). The CDR3 here is CASRGREVSYNEQFF. Here the CDR3 DNA reads TGTGCCAGTAGAGGACGGGAGGTTTCCTACAATGAGCAGTTCTTC.

The rearrangement links TRBV11-3 to TRBJ2-2, with D unresolved. This CDR3 has 16 residues. V was clipped by 0 bases and J by 4 bases, with 12 bases between them. CDR1 is SGHNT and CDR2 is YENEEA in the germline V gene. The DNA of the CDR3 is TGTGCCAGCAGCTTAGACGAACAGCAGGCCACCGGGGAGCTGTTTTTT. Translation gives CASSLDEQQATGELFF.

The V call is TRBV7-3, the J call TRBJ2-5; weak D call: TRBD2 (6 bases). Germline CDR1 reads SGHTA; CDR2 reads FQGTGA. Trimming pared 1 base from V and 14 bases from J, leaving 17 bases between. The length of the CDR3 is 13 residues. DNA of the CDR3: TGTGCCAGCAGCTTAAGTCCCCTCCTAGCGCCCTACTTC. This codes for CASSLSPLLAPYF.

The genes are TRBV25-1 and TRBJ2-1; 7 nucleotides match TRBD2. The CDR3 runs 15 residues. J was trimmed by 4 bases and V by 1 base; bases with no gene match: 4. From germline, CDR1 is MGHDK and CDR2 SYGVNS. The CDR3 DNA reads as TGTGCCAGCAGTGAATTTCCTAGCGGATACAATGAGCAGTTCTTC. It encodes CASSEFPSGYNEQFF. Full variable domain (rest looked up from reference TRBV25-1 and TRBJ2-1): EADIYQTPRYLVIGTGKKITLECSQTMGHDKMYWYQQDPGMELHLIHYSYGVNSTEKGDLSSESTVSRIRTEHFPLTLESARPSHTSQYLCASSEFPSGYNEQFFGPGTRLTVL.

The table lists this clone with a few counts. Other nucleotide sequences from this sample produce the same CDR3. The chain uses TRBV7-2 and TRBJ2-7, with 11 positions matching TRBD2. Germline CDR1 SGHTA, CDR2 FQGNSA. V trimming: 0 bases; J trimming: 3 bases; junction bases outside the gene matches: 7. The CDR3 is 17 residues long. The DNA for the CDR3 is TGTGCCAGCAGCTTAGCGGGTACTAGCGGGAGTATCTACGAGCAGTACTTC. It encodes CASSLAGTSGSIYEQYF.

The gene calls are TRBV5-1 and TRBJ2-1, with 14 nucleotides matching TRBD2. The CDR3 totals 17 residues. The V gene's germline CDR1 is SGHRS and CDR2 YFSETQ. V was pared by 4 bases and J by 8 bases, with 11 bases of the junction left unmatched. The CDR3 DNA is TGCGCCAGCAGCCCCTCAGAGGGGACTAGCGGGAGCTATGAGCAGTTCTTC. Its protein is CASSPSEGTSGSYEQFF.

This chain connects TRBV11-3 to TRBJ2-7, with D uncertain. The CDR3 is 13 residues long. V was pared by 4 bases and J by 4 bases, with 11 bases between. Germline V gives CDR1 SGHNT, CDR2 YENEEA. The CDR3 region has the DNA TGTGCCAGCAGCTCGCCTGGCGGTTACGAGCAGTACTTC. Protein product: CASSSPGGYEQYF.

This clone was detected only a few times. The V and J genes are TRBV28 and TRBJ2-1; 8 positions agree with TRBD2. The V and J ends lost 6 bases and 0 bases, in that order; junction bases with no gene match: 10. The CDR3 runs to 17 residues. CDR1 is MDHEN and CDR2 is SYDVKM in the germline V gene. The CDR3: CASSLQRELRSYNEQFF. For the CDR3, the DNA is TGTGCCAGCAGCCTCCAGCGGGAGCTACGCTCCTACAATGAGCAGTTCTTC.

With regard to this clone: The limits of the CDR3 on the DNA are not certain, so only TCRdb's listed CDR3 is given. This chain connects TRBV19 to TRBJ1-5; TRBD1, as called in the table, went unchecked against the DNA. In germline, CDR1 is LNHDA, CDR2 SQIVND (reference sequence). The length of the CDR3 is 16 amino acids, counting both ends. The CDR3 reads CASSFLAGPSNQPQHF.

This clone has just a few counts. The rearrangement uses TRBV19 and TRBJ2-3; weak D call: TRBD2 (5 bases). Germline loops: CDR1 LNHDA, CDR2 SQIVND (reference sequence). V gave up 0 bases and J gave up 3 bases, with 10 bases separating them. This CDR3 region has 15 residues. The CDR3 spells CASSIEYRETDTQYF. The CDR3 nucleotides are TGTGCCAGTAGTATAGAGTATCGGGAAACAGATACGCAGTATTTT.

The chain employs TRBV7-2 and TRBJ2-5; 10 nucleotides agree with TRBD1. Germline lookup yields CDR1 SGHTA and CDR2 FQGNSA. J gave up 5 bases and V 0 bases, and 6 bases lay outside the gene matches. The length of the CDR3 is 16 residues. CDR3 DNA sequence: TGTGCCAGCAGCTTAGCGGGGGGGACAGGGGCCGAGACCCAGTACTTC. Translation: CASSLAGGTGAETQYF.